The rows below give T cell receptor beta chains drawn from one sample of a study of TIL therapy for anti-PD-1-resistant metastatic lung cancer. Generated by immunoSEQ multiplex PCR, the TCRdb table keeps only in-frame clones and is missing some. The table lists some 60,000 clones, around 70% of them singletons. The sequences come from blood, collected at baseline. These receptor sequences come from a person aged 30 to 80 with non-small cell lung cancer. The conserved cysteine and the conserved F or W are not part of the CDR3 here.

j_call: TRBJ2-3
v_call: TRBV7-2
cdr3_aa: ASSFLLGADTQY

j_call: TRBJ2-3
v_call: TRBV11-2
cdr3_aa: ASSSRELSTDTQY

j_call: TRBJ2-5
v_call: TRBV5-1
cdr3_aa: ASSLTGGPGQETQY

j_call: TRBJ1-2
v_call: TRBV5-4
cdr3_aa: ASSQRTGRGGYT

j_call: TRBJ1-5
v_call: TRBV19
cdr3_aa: ASATASNQPQH

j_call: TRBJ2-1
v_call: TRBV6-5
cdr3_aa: ASSYSVLAGYNEQF

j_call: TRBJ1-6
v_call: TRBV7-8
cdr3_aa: ASSNRDRSSYNSPLH

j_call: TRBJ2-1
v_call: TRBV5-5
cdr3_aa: ASSLIAGSDEQF

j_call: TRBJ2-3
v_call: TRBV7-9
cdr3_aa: ASSFAGGMGDTQY

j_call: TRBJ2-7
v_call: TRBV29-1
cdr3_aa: SVGQGRYEQY

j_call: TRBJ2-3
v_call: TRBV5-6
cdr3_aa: ASSLALLAGGRTDTQY

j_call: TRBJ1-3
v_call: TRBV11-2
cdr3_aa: ASSLYGQSSSGNTIY

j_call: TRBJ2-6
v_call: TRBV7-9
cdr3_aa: AAQSGANVLT

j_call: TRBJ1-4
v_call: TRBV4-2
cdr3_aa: ASSQSAPATNEKLF

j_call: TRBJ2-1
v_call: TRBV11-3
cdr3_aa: ASSSGLAGEAYNEQF

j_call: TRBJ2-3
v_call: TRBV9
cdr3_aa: ASSPQVGTVSDTQY

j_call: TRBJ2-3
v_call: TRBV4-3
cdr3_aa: ASSQEGGIRTDTQY

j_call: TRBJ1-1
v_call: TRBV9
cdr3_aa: ASSVVSLNTEAF

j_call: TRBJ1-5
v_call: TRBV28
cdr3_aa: ASSVGIQPQH

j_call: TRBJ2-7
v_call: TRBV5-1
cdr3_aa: ASSLQGDYEQY